Below, 23 T cell receptor beta chains from the same sample are listed, as sequenced in a study of OX40 agonist ivuxolimab in advanced cancers. The repertoire was sequenced with immunoSEQ multiplex PCR; TCRdb's copy has only in-frame clones and lacks some. The sample includes about 77,000 clones, around 90% of them seen just once. The sample here was CD4+ or CD8+ T cells sorted from blood, taken in a trial of the OX40 agonist ivuxolimab. Every receptor here comes from an adult with an advanced solid tumor such as melanoma, head and neck, liver or kidney cancer.

This clone was seen once. This chain connects TRBV6-5 to TRBJ2-1; D might be TRBD1 (8 bases). CDR1 MNHEY and CDR2 SVGAGI come from the germline V gene. This CDR3 is 16 amino acids long. The V gene lost 0 bases and the J gene lost 4 bases, with 13 bases spanning the gap. The CDR3 nucleotides are TGTGCCAGCAGTTACTCCGACAGGGGAGGGTACAATGAGCAGTTCTTC. This codes for CASSYSDRGGYNEQFF.

The rearrangement joins TRBV6-5 to TRBJ1-4; D is unresolved. Looked up from germline, CDR1 is MNHEY and CDR2 is SVGAGI. The V end was cut by 6 bases, the J end by 2 bases, with 7 bases between. CDR3 size: 13 residues. CDR3 DNA sequence: TGTGCCAGCAGGTTAGGGACTAATGAAAAACTGTTTTTT. It yields the protein CASRLGTNEKLFF.

The CDR3 loop is CASSSTTDNKNTIYF. The DNA of the CDR3 is TGTGCCAGCAGCTCTACGACAGATAACAAAAACACCATATATTTT. The chain employs TRBV7-8 and TRBJ1-3, with D tentatively TRBD1 (5 bases). V was shortened by 4 bases and J by 6 bases, with 16 bases between the two germline ends. From germline, CDR1 is SGHVS and CDR2 FQNEAQ. This CDR3 has 15 amino acids.

This rearrangement joins TRBV29-1 to TRBJ1-2, with D perhaps matching TRBD1 (5 bases). The germline V and J ends were trimmed by 3 bases and 5 bases, with 22 bases remaining between them. The germline CDR1 and CDR2 sequences are SQVTM and ANQGSEA. This CDR3 has 16 amino acids. The CDR3 nucleotides read TGCAGCGTTGACCTTCGGGGTCGGGTCAGGGATTATGGCTACACCTTC. Translating gives CSVDLRGRVRDYGYTF.

This clone was detected only once. The J gene is TRBJ2-5, the V gene TRBV4-1, with D possibly TRBD1 on 5 matching bases. V was pared by 2 bases and J by 9 bases, with 10 bases between. Germline V lookup: CDR1 MGHRA, CDR2 YSYEKL. The CDR3 runs to 12 residues. The CDR3 spells CASSQPLGAQYF. The CDR3 DNA sequence: TGCGCCAGCAGCCAACCTTTAGGGGCCCAGTACTTC.

V is TRBV27 and J is TRBJ2-7; TRBD1 aligns across 10 bases. From germline, CDR1 is MNHEY and CDR2 SMNVEV (reference sequence). The V segment lost 5 bases and the J segment 3 bases; nucleotides outside the gene matches: 19. The CDR3 spans 19 residues. CDR3: CASSRSRNWPTGGRYEQYF. The CDR3 coding sequence is TGTGCCAGCAGTCGCTCCCGAAATTGGCCGACAGGGGGCCGCTACGAGCAGTACTTC.

This chain uses TRBV18 with TRBJ2-5, with TRBD1 matching 7 bases. Germline CDR1 and CDR2: KGHSH and LQKENI. The CDR3 has 13 residues. V trimming: 2 bases; J trimming: 5 bases; junction bases outside the gene matches: 2. This CDR3 is CASSPRGGETQYF. CDR3 nucleotide sequence: TGTGCCAGCTCACCAAGAGGGGGCGAGACCCAGTACTTC.

The chain carries TRBV15 and TRBJ2-5; D might be TRBD1 (5 bases). The germline CDR1 and CDR2 sequences are LNHNV and YYDKDF (reference sequence). The V and J ends lost 0 bases and 2 bases respectively, with 13 bases between them. This CDR3 has 16 residues. The CDR3 DNA is TGTGCCACCAGCAGAGATCTGGACATCGTACAAGAGACCCAGTACTTC. Its translation: CATSRDLDIVQETQYF. Based on the CDR3 plus reference TRBV15 and TRBJ2-5, the full variable domain is DAMVIQNPRYQVTQFGKPVTLSCSQTLNHNVMYWYQQKSSQAPKLLFHYYDKDFNNEADTPDNFQSRRPNTSFCFLDIRSPGLGDTAMYLCATSRDLDIVQETQYFGPGTRLLVL.

The chain's CDR3 is CASSPRFTGKDEQFF. The DNA of the CDR3 is TGTGCCAGCTCACCTCGCTTTACGGGGAAGGATGAGCAGTTCTTC. This sequence joins TRBV18 and TRBJ2-1; D is perhaps TRBD2 (5 bases). The CDR3 loop spans 15 amino acids. Germline assignment: CDR1 KGHSH and CDR2 LQKENI. Trimming left V 3 bases short and J 8 bases short, with 17 bases between.

This clone was counted once. This chain links TRBV9 with TRBJ2-3; TRBD2 matches 7 bases. The V gene's germline CDR1 is SGDLS and CDR2 YYNGEE. The CDR3 consists of 17 residues. The trim removed 0 bases at V and 2 bases at J, leaving 9 bases unmatched. CDR3: CASSVEASGRPTDTQYF. The CDR3 DNA is TGTGCCAGCAGCGTAGAGGCTAGCGGAAGACCCACAGATACGCAGTATTTT.

The chain has TRBV5-1 and TRBJ2-7; 7 bases agree with TRBD1. Germline CDR1 SGHRS, CDR2 YFSETQ. With 0 bases clipped from V and 5 bases from J, the junction kept 5 bases outside the gene matches. The CDR3 covers 14 residues. CDR3 region: CASSLAGGDNEQYF. The CDR3 bases are TGCGCCAGCAGCTTGGCAGGGGGAGACAACGAGCAGTACTTC.

The chain joins TRBV5-1 to TRBJ2-2; 9 bases agree with TRBD1. Unmatched junction bases numbered 13, after V lost 2 bases and J lost 8 bases. CDR3 length: 17 residues. Germline CDR1 and CDR2: SGHRS and YFSETQ. The CDR3 nucleotides are TGCGCCAGCAGCTTCGTCCCGGGACAGGGCCCTGGAGGGGAGCTGTTTTTT. Translating it yields CASSFVPGQGPGGELFF.

Remarks on this clone: Germline and junction disagree at one end, which may indicate a read error. This rearrangement joins TRBV6-6 to TRBJ2-5, with D possibly being TRBD1 or TRBD2 (5 bases each). CDR3 length equals 11 residues. Germline-derived CDR1 and CDR2 are MNHNY and SVGAGI (reference sequence). DNA of the CDR3: TGTGCCAGCACTTACTTGGGGGCCCAGTACTTC. It yields the protein CASTYLGAQYF.

This clone was seen a single time. The chain joins TRBV19 to TRBJ1-6, with D maybe TRBD1 (6 bases). This CDR3 has 14 residues. The germline V gene has CDR1 LNHDA and CDR2 SQIVND (reference sequence). V lost 5 bases and J lost 14, with 19 bases in between. CDR3 region: CASSPTGPRGTLHF. CDR3 sequence (DNA): TGTGCCAGTAGTCCTACAGGGCCGAGAGGGACCCTCCACTTT.

V is TRBV30 and J is TRBJ1-6, with D maybe TRBD1 (5 bases). This CDR3 spans 13 amino acids. Germline values: CDR1 GTSNPN, CDR2 SVGIG (reference sequence). V gave up 1 base and J gave up 4 bases, with 5 bases separating them. The CDR3, as DNA: TGTGCCTGGAGTGAGGGGTATAATTCACCCCTCCACTTT. It yields the protein CAWSEGYNSPLHF.

This chain uses TRBV6-1 with TRBJ2-3, with 10 positions matching TRBD1. This CDR3 comprises 16 residues. The V segment lost 3 bases and the J segment 0 bases; nucleotides outside the gene matches: 3. Germline values: CDR1 MNHNS, CDR2 SASEGT. This chain's CDR3 is CASSERQGASTDTQYF. For the CDR3, the DNA is TGTGCCAGCAGTGAGAGACAGGGGGCTAGCACAGATACGCAGTATTTT.

The rearrangement links TRBV14 to TRBJ2-2, with 7 bases that match TRBD1. CDR1 and CDR2 from the germline V gene are SGHDN and FVKESK. The V segment lost 1 base and the J segment 1 base; nucleotides outside the gene matches: 9. The CDR3 runs to 18 residues. The CDR3 nucleotides read TGTGCCAGCAGCCAAGTAAGGACAGGACCCTTGAACACCGGGGAGCTGTTTTTT. It codes for CASSQVRTGPLNTGELFF.

This clone occurred once. The chain links TRBV7-2 to TRBJ2-3; D may be TRBD1 (5 bases). With 0 bases removed from V and 2 bases from J, the gap between germline ends came to 12 bases. The CDR3 spans 16 residues. Germline loops: CDR1 SGHTA, CDR2 FQGNSA. The CDR3 sequence: CASSLALRAHTDTQYF. Written as DNA, the CDR3 is TGTGCCAGCAGCTTAGCGCTCAGGGCCCACACAGATACGCAGTATTTT.

The chain combines TRBV19 with TRBJ1-2; TRBD1 is a possible D gene (5 bases). Trimming removed 2 bases at V and 5 bases at J, with 12 bases between. This CDR3 has 14 amino acids. Germline CDR1 reads LNHDA; CDR2 reads SQIVND (reference sequence). CDR3 bases: TGTGCCAGTAGTATAAGAGGGGAGAGATATGGCTACACCTTC. Protein: CASSIRGERYGYTF.

The gene calls are TRBV10-1 and TRBJ2-2; tentatively, D is TRBD1 (5 bases). CDR3 length: 13 amino acids. Per germline, CDR1 WNHNN and CDR2 SYGVQD (reference sequence). V lost 5 bases and J 4 bases, leaving 8 bases between the germline ends. CDR3 region: CASSRQTTGELFF. In DNA form, the CDR3 reads TGCGCCAGCAGTCGACAGACCACCGGGGAGCTGTTTTTT.

Here the CDR3 DNA reads TGTGCCAGCAGCTTAAAATCTCAGGGTGAAGCTTTCTTT. This sequence encodes CASSLKSQGEAFF. The chain links TRBV7-3 to TRBJ1-1; tentatively, D is TRBD1 (5 bases). Germline V gives CDR1 SGHTA, CDR2 FQGTGA. V shed 1 base and J shed 7 bases, with 10 bases lying between them. The CDR3 spans 13 residues.

The V call is TRBV19, the J call TRBJ2-3, with TRBD2 identical over 7 bases. The CDR3 is 13 amino acids. The V segment lost 6 bases and the J segment 9 bases; nucleotides outside the gene matches: 9. From germline, CDR1 is LNHDA and CDR2 SQIVND (reference sequence). The CDR3 nucleotides are TGTGCCAGTAGCGGACTAGGTGGCGGGACGCAGTATTTT. It encodes CASSGLGGGTQYF.

V and J are TRBV5-1 and TRBJ2-1; 14 nucleotides agree with TRBD2. V was clipped by 7 bases and J by 6 bases; unmatched bases: 9. The CDR3 has 16 amino acids. Germline V gene data show CDR1 as SGHRS and CDR2 as YFSETQ. The DNA of the CDR3 is TGCGCCAGCCCCGTCCGACTAGCGGGGGGGCTCAATGAGCAGTTCTTC. It yields the protein CASPVRLAGGLNEQFF.